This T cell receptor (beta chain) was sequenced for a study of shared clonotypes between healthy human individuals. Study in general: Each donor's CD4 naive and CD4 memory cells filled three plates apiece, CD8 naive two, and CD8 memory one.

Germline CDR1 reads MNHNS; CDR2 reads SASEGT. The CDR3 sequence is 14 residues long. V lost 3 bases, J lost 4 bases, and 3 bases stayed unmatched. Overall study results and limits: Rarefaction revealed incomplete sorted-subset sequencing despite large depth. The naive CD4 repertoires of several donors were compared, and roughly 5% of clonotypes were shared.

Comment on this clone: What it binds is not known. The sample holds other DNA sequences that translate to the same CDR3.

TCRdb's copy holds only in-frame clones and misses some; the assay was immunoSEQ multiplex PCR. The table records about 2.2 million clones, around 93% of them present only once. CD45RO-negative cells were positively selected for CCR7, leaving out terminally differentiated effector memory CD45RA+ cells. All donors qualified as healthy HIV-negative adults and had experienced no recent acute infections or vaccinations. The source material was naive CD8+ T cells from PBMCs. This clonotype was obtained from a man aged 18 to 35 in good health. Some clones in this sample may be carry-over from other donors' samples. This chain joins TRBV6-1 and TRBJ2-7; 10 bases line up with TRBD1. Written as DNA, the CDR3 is TGTGCCAGCAGTGAGTGGGACAGGGGTTACGAGCAGTACTTC. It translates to CASSEWDRGYEQYF.